These T cell receptor beta chains were read from a single sample in a study of cytotoxic CD8 clonotypes in ibrutinib-treated CLL. Clones were read by immunoSEQ multiplex PCR, and TCRdb kept only the in-frame ones, dropping some. The repertoire includes roughly 180,000 clones, around three quarters of them detected once, and around an eighth sits in the top ten. Source: PBMCs, taken after 24 months of ibrutinib treatment. These receptors came from a human donor with chronic lymphocytic leukemia. Both conserved end residues are part of each CDR3. Fields, in order: J gene, D gene, clone size, V gene, CDR3 DNA, CDR3 protein. The D gene is left open where the match is weak. Rows give clone size only sometimes, using once, few, many, or a class for an expanded clone.

J gene: TRBJ2-1; D gene: TRBD1; clone size: few; V gene: TRBV7-9; CDR3 DNA: TGTGCCAGCAGCTTAGGGGGGACAGCCTACAATGAGCAGTTCTTC; CDR3 protein: CASSLGGTAYNEQFF
J gene: TRBJ1-1; D gene: -; clone size: -; V gene: TRBV11-2; CDR3 DNA: TGTGCCAGCAGCTTAGATCACAGGGTCCTTCTTTACACTGAAGCTTTCTTT; CDR3 protein: CASSLDHRVLLYTEAFF
J gene: TRBJ1-2; D gene: -; clone size: -; V gene: TRBV19; CDR3 DNA: TGTGCCAGTAGTATAGATCGGGGAGCGGCAGGTGCACATTTCTATGGCTACACCTTC; CDR3 protein: CASSIDRGAAGAHFYGYTF
J gene: TRBJ2-5; D gene: -; clone size: -; V gene: TRBV7-9; CDR3 DNA: TGTGCCAGCAGTTGGGACACTATCTCCGCGTACCAAGAGACCCAGTACTTC; CDR3 protein: CASSWDTISAYQETQYF
J gene: TRBJ1-5; D gene: -; clone size: few; V gene: TRBV27; CDR3 DNA: TGTGCCAGCAGTTTCGGTGGGCAGGGCTCTTTTATCCAGCCCCAGCATTTT; CDR3 protein: CASSFGGQGSFIQPQHF
J gene: TRBJ1-5; D gene: -; clone size: -; V gene: TRBV5-1; CDR3 DNA: TGCGCCAGCAGCTTCTCCGAGGGTCAGCCCCAGCATTTT; CDR3 protein: CASSFSEGQPQHF
J gene: TRBJ2-7; D gene: TRBD2; clone size: many; V gene: TRBV4-2; CDR3 DNA: TGTGCCAGCAGCTCCATAGCGGGGACCTACGAGCAGTACTTC; CDR3 protein: CASSSIAGTYEQYF
J gene: TRBJ1-5; D gene: -; clone size: -; V gene: TRBV19; CDR3 DNA: TGTGCCAGTAGTATAAATCAGCCCCAGCATTTT; CDR3 protein: CASSINQPQHF
J gene: TRBJ2-1; D gene: TRBD2; clone size: -; V gene: TRBV9; CDR3 DNA: TGTGCCAGCAGCGTAGGAAGGACTAGCGGTTACAATGAGCAGTTCTTC; CDR3 protein: CASSVGRTSGYNEQFF
J gene: TRBJ2-7; D gene: -; clone size: -; V gene: TRBV2; CDR3 DNA: TGTGCCAGCACCGAACAGGGGACTCACTACGAGCAGTACTTC; CDR3 protein: CASTEQGTHYEQYF
J gene: TRBJ1-2; D gene: -; clone size: -; V gene: TRBV19; CDR3 DNA: TGTGCCAGCAGAACCCAGGGAGTTTATGGCTACACCTTC; CDR3 protein: CASRTQGVYGYTF
J gene: TRBJ2-3; D gene: -; clone size: once; V gene: TRBV9; CDR3 DNA: TGTGCCAGCAGGTCGGGAGATACGCAGTATTTT; CDR3 protein: CASRSGDTQYF
J gene: TRBJ1-1; D gene: TRBD1; clone size: -; V gene: TRBV5-1; CDR3 DNA: TGCGCCAGCAGCCTACAGGACAGGGAGACTGAAGCTTTCTTT; CDR3 protein: CASSLQDRETEAFF
J gene: TRBJ2-1; D gene: TRBD2; clone size: -; V gene: TRBV9; CDR3 DNA: TGTGCCAGCAGCGCAAACCAAAATCGACTAGCGGCCTACAATGAGCAGTTCTTC; CDR3 protein: CASSANQNRLAAYNEQFF
J gene: TRBJ1-3; D gene: -; clone size: -; V gene: TRBV19; CDR3 DNA: TGTGCCAGTAGTATAGAATACTCTGGAAACACCATATATTTT; CDR3 protein: CASSIEYSGNTIYF
J gene: TRBJ1-3; D gene: TRBD1; clone size: -; V gene: TRBV27; CDR3 DNA: TGTGCCAGCAGTTCCCACAGGGGTTATAGTGGAAACACCATATATTTT; CDR3 protein: CASSSHRGYSGNTIYF
J gene: TRBJ2-7; D gene: TRBD1; clone size: -; V gene: TRBV27; CDR3 DNA: TGTGCCAGCACCAAGACAGGGGGGCCTAGTGAGCAGTACTTC; CDR3 protein: CASTKTGGPSEQYF
J gene: TRBJ2-2; D gene: -; clone size: -; V gene: TRBV5-6; CDR3 DNA: TGTGCCAGCAGCTTGGAGTACGCGAACACCGGGGAGCTGTTTTTT; CDR3 protein: CASSLEYANTGELFF
J gene: TRBJ1-1; D gene: TRBD1; clone size: -; V gene: TRBV7-2; CDR3 DNA: TGTGCCAGCAGCTTCACAGGGGGCACTGAAGCTTTCTTT; CDR3 protein: CASSFTGGTEAFF
J gene: TRBJ2-7; D gene: TRBD1; clone size: -; V gene: TRBV27; CDR3 DNA: TGTGCCAGCAGTAGGACAGGGGGCCCTCCCTACGAGCAGTACTTC; CDR3 protein: CASSRTGGPPYEQYF
J gene: TRBJ2-3; D gene: TRBD1; clone size: -; V gene: TRBV12-5; CDR3 DNA: TGTGCTAGTGATGACAGGGGTACAGATACGCAGTATTTT; CDR3 protein: CASDDRGTDTQYF
J gene: TRBJ1-2; D gene: -; clone size: few; V gene: TRBV15; CDR3 DNA: TGTGCCACCAGCAGCAGGGTTACCTATGGCTACACCTTC; CDR3 protein: CATSSRVTYGYTF
J gene: TRBJ1-1; D gene: -; clone size: -; V gene: TRBV7-9; CDR3 DNA: TGTGCCAGCAGCGTCCGAGGGAGCACTGAAGCTTTCTTT; CDR3 protein: CASSVRGSTEAFF